These 5 T cell receptor beta chains came from one sample sequenced in a study of blood T cells in healthy people across ages. A second PCR, run for about 7 to 11 cycles, used a sample-barcoded 5' primer plus a J-beta primer mix. Via MiXCR, TCRdb re-called the 5' RACE reads, giving one row per CDR3 protein. The table shows approximately 780,000 distinct CDR3 sequences, with more than 25% occurring only once. This same sample was also part of a study on T cells of mothers and their children.

The sequenced sample was blood. The receptor source for this set is a boy between 5 and 17 years old in good health.

The chain recombines TRBV7-8 with TRBJ1-1, with a possible D match to TRBD1 (5 bases). V lost 2 bases and J lost 1, with 14 bases in between. CDR3 length: 16 residues. Germline V gene lookup returns CDR1 SGHVS and CDR2 FQNEAQ. In DNA form, the CDR3 reads TGTGCCAGCAGCTTAATATCGGGACGGAAGAACACTGAAGCTTTCTTT. It specifies CASSLISGRKNTEAFF.

This clonotype showed up just a few times. The CDR3 region has the DNA TGCAGTGCTAGCCCAGGGGGCTCACAAGAAAAACTGTTTTTT. It encodes CSASPGGSQEKLFF. The V call is TRBV20-1, the J call TRBJ1-4; 8 nucleotides align to TRBD1. Trimming took 3 bases from V and 8 from J; bases not matched to a gene: 8. The CDR3 sequence is 14 residues long. Germline CDR1 DFQATT, CDR2 SNEGSKA (reference sequence).

This chain connects TRBV4-1 to TRBJ1-5; tentative D call: TRBD1 (5 bases). Germline CDR1 is MGHRA and CDR2 is YSYEKL. The CDR3 covers 15 residues. The V and J ends lost 4 bases and 2 bases respectively, with 12 bases between them. CDR3 DNA: TGCGCCAGCAGCCGGGCCGGCAGGGGCAATCAGCCCCAGCATTTT. This sequence encodes CASSRAGRGNQPQHF.

In this sample, this clonotype turned up once. The rearrangement links TRBV12-3 or TRBV12-4 to TRBJ2-7, with 10 bases lining up with TRBD1. This CDR3 is built from 15 residues. V trimming: 5 bases; J trimming: 1 base; junction bases outside the gene matches: 5. CDR3 in amino acids: CASSRPDRGSYEQYF. In DNA form, the CDR3 reads TGTGCCAGCAGTCGCCCGGACAGGGGGTCCTACGAGCAGTACTTC.

The chain combines TRBV20-1 with TRBJ2-1; the D gene is possibly TRBD1 (5 bases). Trimming shortened V by 6 bases and J by 7 bases, and 22 bases separated the two germline ends. Germline V gene lookup returns CDR1 DFQATT and CDR2 SNEGSKA (reference sequence). The CDR3 has 15 amino acids. CDR3 region: CSATLTERGKNEQFF. The CDR3, as DNA: TGCAGTGCAACCCTCACGGAAAGGGGTAAGAATGAGCAGTTCTTC.